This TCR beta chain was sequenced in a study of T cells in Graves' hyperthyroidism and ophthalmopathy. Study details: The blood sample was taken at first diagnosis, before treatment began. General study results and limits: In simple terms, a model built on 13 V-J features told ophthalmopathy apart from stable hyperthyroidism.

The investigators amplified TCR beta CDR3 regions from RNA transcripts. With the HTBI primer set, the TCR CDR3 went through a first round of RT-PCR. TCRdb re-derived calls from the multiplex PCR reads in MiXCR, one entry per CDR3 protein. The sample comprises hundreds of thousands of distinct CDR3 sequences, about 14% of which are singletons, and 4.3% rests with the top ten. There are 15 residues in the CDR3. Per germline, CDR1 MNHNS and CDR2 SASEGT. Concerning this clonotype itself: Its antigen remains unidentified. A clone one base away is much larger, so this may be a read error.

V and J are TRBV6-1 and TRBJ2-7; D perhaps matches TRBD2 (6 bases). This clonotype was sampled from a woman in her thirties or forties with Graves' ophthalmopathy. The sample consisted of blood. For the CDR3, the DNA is TGTGCCAGCAGTCCATGGCTAGCGAAGAAATACGATCAGTACTTC. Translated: CASSPWLAKKYDQYF.